The 30 T cell receptor beta chains below come from one sample, sequenced in a study of Ad26.COV2.S vaccination and SARS-CoV-2 variants. Clones were sequenced by immunoSEQ multiplex PCR, and TCRdb holds only the in-frame ones, with some missing. Of some 480,000 clones in the sample, approximately 88% were seen once. Described treatment: 15 to 20 received Ad26.COV2.S at low or high dose, single or two shots; 5 received placebo; per-sample allocation not given. Collection of the samples took place on day 63 after the first injection of vaccine or placebo. The sample in question was peripheral blood, obtained in a trial of Ad26.COV2.S vaccine versus placebo. Receptors originate from a person between 18 and 59 years old who received the Ad26.COV2.S COVID-19 vaccine or a placebo.

About this clone itself: This may arise from a read error, as a much more abundant clone is one base away. The sample has other DNA sequences that encode this CDR3 too. This chain uses TRBV28 with TRBJ2-7, with D possibly matching TRBD2 (6 bases). From germline, CDR1 is MDHEN and CDR2 SYDVKM. V was shortened by 4 bases and J by 2 bases, with 6 bases between the two germline ends. CDR3 length: 12 amino acids. This CDR3 reads CASSSGAYEQYF. The CDR3 nucleotides read TGTGCCAGCAGTTCGGGGGCCTACGAGCAGTACTTC.

This sequence joins TRBV12-3 or TRBV12-4 and TRBJ2-7, with 9 bases identical to TRBD1. The CDR3 has 13 residues. The trim removed 6 bases at V and 4 bases at J, leaving 4 bases unmatched. The CDR3 nucleotides read TGTGCCAGCAGAGACAGGGGGGGGTACGAGCAGTACTTC. Its protein product is CASRDRGGYEQYF.

The V gene is TRBV7-8, the J gene TRBJ1-1; no reliable D call. This CDR3 has 14 amino acids. V was shortened by 5 bases and J by 3 bases, with 13 bases between the two germline ends. Germline-derived CDR1 and CDR2 are SGHVS and FQNEAQ. CDR3 DNA: TGTGCCAGCAGCCGAGACCAGAGATACACTGAAGCTTTCTTT. It is translated as CASSRDQRYTEAFF.

This rearrangement joins TRBV6-5 to TRBJ2-1, with D unclear. This CDR3 region has 12 residues. The V end was cut by 6 bases, the J end by 8 bases, with 11 bases between. CDR1 and CDR2 (germline): MNHEY, SVGAGI. CDR3 in amino acids: CASRDPGDEQFF. The CDR3 bases are TGTGCCAGCAGAGACCCAGGAGATGAGCAGTTCTTC.

This chain joins TRBV28 and TRBJ1-4, with D possibly matching TRBD1 (6 bases). CDR1 is MDHEN and CDR2 is SYDVKM in the germline V gene. Trimming stripped 7 bases from V and 8 bases from J, with 11 bases between. The CDR3 is 12 amino acids. The CDR3 here is CASIGGREKLFF. The CDR3 nucleotides read TGTGCCAGCATAGGGGGTCGGGAAAAACTGTTTTTT.

This clone was detected only a few times. The chain recombines TRBV29-1 with TRBJ2-2; D is perhaps TRBD2 (5 bases). Trimming removed 4 bases at V and 2 bases at J, with 11 bases between. The germline V gene has CDR1 SQVTM and CDR2 ANQGSEA. The CDR3 covers 14 residues. The CDR3 here is CSVGGIANTGELFF. The DNA of the CDR3 is TGCAGCGTTGGAGGGATCGCCAACACCGGGGAGCTGTTTTTT.

This chain joins TRBV5-3 and TRBJ1-1, with a weak D call TRBD1 (5 bases). TRBV5-3 belongs to the ORF category, with a function that is uncertain. The CDR3 runs to 14 residues. The V end was cut by 0 bases, the J end by 5 bases, with 11 bases between. The CDR3 DNA reads TGTGCCAGAAGCTTGGCAAGGGGAGGGACTGAAGCTTTCTTT. This encodes CARSLARGGTEAFF.

The CDR3 nucleotides are TGTGCCAGCAGTTACGGCTGGGGACAGGGGAGCGAGCAGTACTTC. Protein product: CASSYGWGQGSEQYF. This rearrangement joins TRBV6-2 or TRBV6-3 to TRBJ2-7, with 10 positions matching TRBD1. This CDR3 is 15 amino acids long. Trimming removed 2 bases from V and 6 bases from J; junction bases left unmatched: 7. Germline V gene data show CDR1 as MNHEY and CDR2 as SVGEGT.

The CDR3 loop is CASSVRGAEAFF. CDR3 bases: TGTGCCAGCAGCGTCCGCGGCGCTGAAGCTTTCTTT. V is TRBV7-8 and J is TRBJ1-1; D is ambiguous. Per germline, CDR1 SGHVS and CDR2 FQNEAQ. This CDR3 has 12 amino acids. V lost 5 bases to trimming and J lost 6 bases, with 10 bases between them.

The gene calls are TRBV19 and TRBJ1-5; unclear D gene. The V end was cut by 3 bases, the J end by 5 bases, with 5 bases between. The CDR3 totals 12 residues. Germline V gene data show CDR1 as LNHDA and CDR2 as SQIVND (reference sequence). The CDR3, as DNA: TGTGCCAGTAGTATTCCGGATCAGCCCCAGCATTTT. This translates into CASSIPDQPQHF.

V and J are TRBV11-3 and TRBJ2-1; 7 bases map to TRBD1. Germline lookup yields CDR1 SGHNT and CDR2 YENEEA. The CDR3 extends over 15 amino acids. With 1 base clipped from V and 8 bases from J, the junction kept 8 bases outside the gene matches. The CDR3 coding sequence is TGTGCCAGCAGCTTAGGAAGACAGGGCTATGATGAGCAGTTCTTC. This sequence encodes CASSLGRQGYDEQFF. Complete variable domain (other parts from reference TRBV11-3 and TRBJ2-1): EAGVVQSPRYKIIEKKQPVAFWCNPISGHNTLYWYLQNLGQGPELLIRYENEEAVDDSQLPKDRFSAERLKGVDSTLKIQPAELGDSAVYLCASSLGRQGYDEQFFGPGTRLTVL.

The table lists this clone with a few counts. The DNA for the CDR3 is TGTGCCAGCAGCTTTGGAATACGGGATTCACCCCTCCACTTT. The encoded protein is CASSFGIRDSPLHF. The V call is TRBV7-9, the J call TRBJ1-6; D not resolved. The length of the CDR3 is 14 residues. The ends were cut back, 3 bases at V and 8 bases at J, with 11 bases in the middle. Germline values: CDR1 SEHNR, CDR2 FQNEAQ (reference sequence).

The gene calls are TRBV28 and TRBJ1-2; possible D gene TRBD1, 6 bases. Trimming pared 6 bases from V and 4 bases from J, leaving 9 bases between. Germline V gene lookup returns CDR1 MDHEN and CDR2 SYDVKM. The CDR3 is 12 residues long. CDR3 nucleotides: TGTGCCAGCAGAGCGGACAGCTATGGCTACACCTTC. As protein: CASRADSYGYTF.

The gene calls are TRBV7-2 and TRBJ1-2; D might be TRBD1 (5 bases). V lost 4 bases and J 3 bases, leaving 21 bases between the germline ends. This CDR3 spans 17 amino acids. CDR1 is SGHTA, CDR2 FQGNSA, per germline. CDR3 region: CASSSQPGGAPHYGYTF. The CDR3 DNA reads as TGTGCCAGCAGCTCCCAGCCTGGCGGGGCACCCCACTATGGCTACACCTTC.

V gene TRBV30 combines with J gene TRBJ2-7; 8 nucleotides agree with TRBD2. V shed 5 bases, J shed 6 bases, and the junction held 3 bases outside the gene matches. This CDR3 is 11 amino acids long. CDR1 and CDR2 from the germline V gene are GTSNPN and SVGIG (reference sequence). The CDR3 DNA reads TGTGCCTGGGCGGGGGGATCCGAGCAGTACTTC. This encodes CAWAGGSEQYF.

The chain couples TRBV5-1 to TRBJ2-2; D is uncertain. The germline V gene encodes CDR1 SGHRS and CDR2 YFSETQ. This CDR3 is built from 15 residues. Between the trimmed V and J ends, which lost 1 base and 4 bases, there was a span of 11 bases. The CDR3 nucleotides are TGCGCCAGCAGCTTGTCAGAGCAAAGCACCGGGGAGCTGTTTTTT. It encodes CASSLSEQSTGELFF.

The genes are TRBV18 and TRBJ1-1; 7 bases fit TRBD1. The CDR3 consists of 16 residues. Germline CDR1 reads KGHSH; CDR2 reads LQKENI. V was clipped by 3 bases and J by 3 bases; unmatched bases: 10. The CDR3 loop is CASSPIGTDSYTEAFF. Here the CDR3 DNA reads TGTGCCAGCTCACCGATCGGGACAGATTCCTACACTGAAGCTTTCTTT.

This clone has a handful of counts. The gene calls are TRBV6-5 and TRBJ2-2, with 9 bases aligning to TRBD2. The CDR3 is 14 amino acids. Germline assignment: CDR1 MNHEY and CDR2 SVGAGI. J lost 6 bases, V lost 7 bases, and 6 bases had no gene match. CDR3 residues: CASNRGRVAGELFF. The CDR3 nucleotides read TGTGCCAGCAATCGCGGGAGGGTGGCCGGGGAGCTGTTTTTT.

The J gene is TRBJ2-5, the V gene TRBV6-5, with D maybe TRBD1 (6 bases). CDR3 length: 14 amino acids. The V and J ends lost 2 bases and 7 bases respectively, with 14 bases between them. The V gene's germline CDR1 is MNHEY and CDR2 SVGAGI. CDR3 amino acids: CASSYGAGDGTQYF. DNA for the CDR3: TGTGCCAGCAGTTACGGAGCAGGGGATGGGACCCAGTACTTC.

This chain uses TRBV27 with TRBJ2-3; D not resolved. Germline-derived CDR1 and CDR2 are MNHEY and SMNVEV (reference sequence). V lost 2 bases, J lost 2 bases, and 8 bases lay in between. The CDR3 runs to 14 residues. CDR3: CASSLGTHTDTQYF. Here the CDR3 DNA reads TGTGCCAGCAGTTTAGGAACACACACAGATACGCAGTATTTT.

CDR3 nucleotides: TGTGCCAGCAGCTTACGGTCGGGGCGGGGGGCCTACGAGCAGTACTTC. Amino acids: CASSLRSGRGAYEQYF. The chain joins TRBV7-6 to TRBJ2-7; 8 nucleotides align to TRBD2. Germline CDR1 reads SGHVS; CDR2 reads FNYEAQ. This CDR3 is built from 16 residues. The J segment lost 2 bases and the V segment lost 2 bases, leaving 8 bases of the junction unmatched.

The chain couples TRBV5-1 to TRBJ2-7, with 7 bases identical to TRBD1. Germline trimming cut 2 bases from V and 2 bases from J; bases unmatched to any gene: 4. Germline CDR1 is SGHRS and CDR2 is YFSETQ. The length of the CDR3 is 14 residues. The CDR3 coding sequence is TGCGCCAGCAGCTTACAGGGGCCCCCCTACGAGCAGTACTTC. It specifies CASSLQGPPYEQYF.

V gene TRBV2 combines with J gene TRBJ2-1, with D perhaps matching TRBD2 (6 bases). CDR1 and CDR2 (germline): SNHLY, FYNNEI. Trimming removed 9 bases at V and 4 bases at J, with 13 bases between. The CDR3 totals 13 residues. The chain's CDR3 is CASTRDLYNEQFF. The CDR3 DNA follows: TGTGCCAGTACCAGGGACTTGTACAATGAGCAGTTCTTC.

The genes are TRBV28 and TRBJ2-7; 7 bases align to TRBD2. The CDR3 loop spans 13 amino acids. Germline CDR1 and CDR2: MDHEN and SYDVKM. V was pared by 6 bases and J by 2 bases, with 4 bases of the junction left unmatched. DNA of the CDR3: TGTGCCAGCAGAGAGAGCGGGACCTACGAGCAGTACTTC. Protein product: CASRESGTYEQYF.

This clone occurred a few times. The V call is TRBV25-1, the J call TRBJ2-1, with D perhaps matching TRBD1 (6 bases). The V and J ends lost 5 bases and 8 bases respectively, with 10 bases between them. CDR1 MGHDK and CDR2 SYGVNS come from the germline V gene. This CDR3 region has 12 residues. In nucleotides, the CDR3 is TGTGCCAGCAGTTTCAGGGGTGATGAGCAGTTCTTC. It specifies CASSFRGDEQFF.

The rearrangement links TRBV10-3 to TRBJ2-5; D possibly corresponds to TRBD2 (5 bases). The CDR3 extends over 13 amino acids. Trimming took 6 bases from V and 0 from J, leaving 8 bases between them. Looked up from germline, CDR1 is ENHRY and CDR2 is SYGVKD. The CDR3 DNA is TGTGCCATCAGGGGAGACCACCAAGAGACCCAGTACTTC. This sequence encodes CAIRGDHQETQYF.

V usage is TRBV30 and J usage is TRBJ1-2, with TRBD1 identical over 7 bases. With 7 bases clipped from V and 0 bases from J, the junction kept 2 bases outside the gene matches. This CDR3 has 12 residues. The V gene's germline CDR1 is GTSNPN and CDR2 SVGIG (reference sequence). The CDR3, as DNA: TGTGCCTACACAGGGGCTAACTATGGCTACACCTTC. Amino acid sequence: CAYTGANYGYTF. The entire variable domain, with the rest obtained from reference TRBV30 and TRBJ1-2, is as follows: SQTIHQWPATLVQPVGSPLSLECTVEGTSNPNLYWYRQAAGRGLQLLFYSVGIGQISSEVPQNLSASRPQDRQFILSSKKLLLSDSGFYLCAYTGANYGYTFGSGTRLTVV.

The V and J genes are TRBV6-5 and TRBJ2-1; 9 bases match TRBD2. The CDR3 sequence is 15 residues long. J was trimmed by 8 bases and V by 1 base; bases with no gene match: 6. The V gene's germline CDR1 is MNHEY and CDR2 SVGAGI. The CDR3 DNA follows: TGTGCCAGCAGTTACTTGGCGGGAGGGCCTGATGAGCAGTTCTTC. Residues: CASSYLAGGPDEQFF.

This clone counts as medium-sized. This chain connects TRBV6-2 or TRBV6-3 to TRBJ2-7; 8 bases map to TRBD1. CDR1 is MNHEY, CDR2 SVGEGT, per germline. J lost 6 bases, V lost 3 bases, and 10 bases had no gene match. This CDR3 has 15 amino acids. The CDR3 protein is CASSYSGQGPSEQYF. CDR3 nucleotides: TGTGCCAGCAGTTATTCCGGACAGGGTCCGAGCGAGCAGTACTTC.

The CDR3 region is CASSPKTGTALSTEAFF. In DNA, the CDR3 is TGTGCCAGCAGCCCCAAGACGGGGACAGCGCTGAGCACTGAAGCTTTCTTT. The chain joins TRBV5-4 to TRBJ1-1; 7 bases agree with TRBD1. The CDR3 runs to 17 residues. V shed 4 bases and J 4 bases; nucleotides not matched to a gene: 16. Germline CDR1 is SGHNT and CDR2 is YYREEE (reference sequence).